This TCR beta chain appears in the sequencing data of a study of T cell repertoires in cytomegalovirus infection. TCRdb reanalysed the reads using MiXCR and keeps one entry per CDR3 protein. Among some 920,000 distinct CDR3 sequences, around 29% were seen once, and the ten largest hold roughly 13%. With regard to this clonotype: Its specificity is not known.

CDR3 size: 16 residues. CDR1 and CDR2 (germline): LGHNA, YSLEER. V was clipped by 1 base and J by 3 bases, with 13 bases between them. This sequence joins TRBV4-3 and TRBJ2-1; D uncertain. The sequence was obtained from a human donor in good health (CMV status not recorded). Some clones in this sample may be carry-over from other donors' samples. The specimen was cultured CD8+ T cells from PBMCs, collected from culture after CMV antigen stimulation. CDR3 DNA sequence: TGCGCCAGCAGCCAAGTTCGGACGGCGGACTACAATGAGCAGTTCTTC. Translation gives CASSQVRTADYNEQFF.